These T cell receptor beta chains were read from a single sample in a study of blood T cells in healthy people across ages. TCRdb ran MiXCR on the 5' RACE reads and lists one entry per CDR3 protein. Counted here are more than 650,000 distinct CDR3 sequences, 22% occurring once; the ten biggest clones make up under 25%. The sequencing sample was made of blood. Receptor source: an older man in good health. CDR3s include the opening cysteine and the closing phenylalanine or tryptophan. Clone size is stated in some rows and not others, as once, few, many or a class when expanded.

>few|13|TRBV3-1|TRBJ2-1
CASSVEWNNEQFF
>few|15|TRBV11-2|TRBJ2-3
CASSLDRGGPDTQYF
>few|13|TRBV6-5|TRBJ1-2
CASRTDRVYGYTF
>many|13|TRBV27|TRBJ1-2
CASALKQGEGYTF
>NA|13|TRBV20-1|TRBJ2-3
CSADSPGTDTQYF
>NA|15|TRBV13|TRBJ2-4
CASSYLTGVQNIQYF
>NA|16|TRBV6-5|TRBJ2-2
CASSYRHRIDTGELFF
>few|13|TRBV20-1|TRBJ2-7
CSPQGPVSYEQYF
>many|16|TRBV5-1|TRBJ2-3
CASSVHRQVGTDTQYF
>few|15|TRBV10-3|TRBJ2-7
CAISDPGRISYEQYF
>few|14|TRBV3-1|TRBJ2-5
CASSQTPSQETQYF
>few|14|TRBV4-3|NA
CASSQDKWLNEQFF
>many|15|TRBV6-5|TRBJ2-1
CASSRLVVPYNEQFF
>few|15|TRBV24-1|TRBJ2-4
CATSDPLRGLNIQYF
>NA|14|TRBV12-3/TRBV12-4|TRBJ2-5
CASSLIGAQETQYF
>few|15|TRBV18|TRBJ2-1
CASSPRLGQYNEQFF
>NA|13|TRBV3-1|TRBJ1-2
CASSQGQGFGYTF
>once|13|TRBV6-1|NA
CASWGDKYYEQYF
>few|15|TRBV27|TRBJ2-3
CASAPDGSSTDTQYF
>few|15|TRBV4-1|TRBJ2-7
CASSQDWARGYEQYF
>NA|16|TRBV20-1|TRBJ1-5
CSARGGFSIGNQPQHF
>few|13|TRBV29-1|TRBJ1-1
CSVEGRLNTEAFF
>few|18|TRBV20-1|TRBJ2-3
CSARKPSTGTGVGDTQYF
>few|16|TRBV3-1|TRBJ1-5
CASSQRVGAGNQPQHF
>few|16|TRBV3-1|TRBJ1-2
CASSQDIPTAYYGYTF
>NA|14|TRBV12-3/TRBV12-4|TRBJ1-4
CASRGGQADEKLFF
>NA|13|TRBV20-1|TRBJ2-1
CSARVNSNNEQFF
>NA|14|TRBV5-1|TRBJ2-7
CASSLVLGAYEQYF
>few|13|TRBV29-1|TRBJ1-4
CSVAQGTNEKLFF
>NA|18|TRBV4-1|TRBJ1-2
CASSQDLPTGGGKYGYTF
>many|12|TRBV12-3/TRBV12-4|TRBJ2-3
CASGVAGRTQYF
>NA|17|TRBV5-5|TRBJ2-3
CASSMSWTSGSTDTQYF
>NA|14|TRBV10-2|TRBJ1-3
CASSVGTPGNTIYF
>few|14|TRBV18|TRBJ1-4
CASSASVENEKLFF
>few|15|TRBV12-3/TRBV12-4|TRBJ1-4
CASSYATSFGEKLFF
>NA|15|TRBV6-5|TRBJ2-5
CASSYSKARLETQYF
>NA|15|TRBV4-1|NA
CASSQDRLAGGEQFF
>NA|17|TRBV7-2|TRBJ1-3
CASSLQAGGGYGYTIYF
>NA|16|TRBV4-1|NA
CASSQGTGTKPSEQFF
>few|16|TRBV20-1|TRBJ2-1
CSARVPWRGGLNEQFF
>once|14|TRBV4-3|TRBJ1-1
CASSQATVFTEAFF
>few|13|TRBV6-2/TRBV6-3|TRBJ1-2
CASGNRGAYGYTF
>NA|14|TRBV29-1|TRBJ1-2
CSVKEGTPHYGYTF
>few|15|TRBV24-1|TRBJ2-2
CATSVAAVNTGELFF
>NA|11|TRBV18|TRBJ1-4
CASSTTEKLFF
>NA|15|TRBV28|TRBJ1-4
CASSFGGQGGEKLFF
>NA|13|TRBV19|TRBJ1-4
CATQNTFNEKLFF
>NA|15|TRBV6-5|TRBJ1-2
CASSPGSLLLGGYTF
>few|14|TRBV5-5|TRBJ2-5
CASSLVKPQETQYF
>NA|15|TRBV7-9|TRBJ1-1
CASSLVLAGFTEAFF
>NA|16|TRBV3-1|TRBJ2-2
CASSHRTSLGIGELFF
>NA|14|TRBV3-1|TRBJ2-7
CASSRMAGAYEQYF
>NA|16|TRBV3-1|TRBJ2-7
CASSASPHTGIHEQYF
>few|15|TRBV4-1|TRBJ1-5
CASSRTGPVDQPQHF
>few|15|TRBV20-1|TRBJ2-5
CSALPLFSGGKTQYF
>NA|14|TRBV5-1|TRBJ1-2
CASSPYGGDYGYTF
>few|13|TRBV20-1|TRBJ2-2
CSAGGDSTGELFF